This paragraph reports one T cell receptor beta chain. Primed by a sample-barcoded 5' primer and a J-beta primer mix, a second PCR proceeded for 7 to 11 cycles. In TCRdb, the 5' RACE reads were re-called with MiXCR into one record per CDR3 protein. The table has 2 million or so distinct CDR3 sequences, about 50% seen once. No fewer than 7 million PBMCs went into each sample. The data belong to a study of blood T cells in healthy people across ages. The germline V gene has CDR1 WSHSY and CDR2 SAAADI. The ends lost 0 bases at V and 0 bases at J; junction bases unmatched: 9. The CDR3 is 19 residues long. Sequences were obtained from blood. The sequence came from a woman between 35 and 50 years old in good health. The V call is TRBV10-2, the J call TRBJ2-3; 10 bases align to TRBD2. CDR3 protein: CASSESGTSGASSTDTQYF. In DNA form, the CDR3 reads TGCGCCAGCAGTGAGTCGGGAACTAGCGGGGCCTCTAGCACAGATACGCAGTATTTT.